This T cell receptor (beta chain) was captured by sequencing in a study of T cell responses to AZD1222 COVID-19 vaccine. The method was immunoSEQ multiplex PCR; TCRdb's version includes in-frame clones alone and lacks a portion of them. The data contain some 110,000 clones, about 80% of them singletons. Germline V lookup: CDR1 SGHTA, CDR2 FQGNSA. Trimming pared 8 bases from V and 0 bases from J, leaving 13 bases between. CDR3 length equals 14 residues. With regard to this clone: Antigen: not known.

Overall study findings and caveats: Following two doses of AZD1222, Spike-specific TCR breadth and depth rose. The number of AZD1222 recipients seropositive at baseline was only five to seven. Clonal diversity was possibly underestimated, and white British individuals and females predominated among donors. Reportedly, nearly half of unique spike TCRs recognized epitopes outside B.1.351/B.1.1.7 mutations.

V and J are TRBV7-2 and TRBJ1-2, with unresolved D. This receptor was identified in an adult in good health. The sequences come from peripheral blood, collected on day 0 of AZD1222 vaccination. CDR3 sequence (DNA): TGTGCCAGCGGAAACGGAGGGTCTAACTATGGCTACACCTTC. Translation gives CASGNGGSNYGYTF.